Included here is one T cell receptor (beta chain) sequence, with context. Its target is not known. The read ends 3 residues early relative to the CDR3; the germline J gene fills the gap. TCR beta CDR3 amplified by multiplex PCR from approximately 1,300 ng genomic DNA. Method: immunoSEQ multiplex PCR; TCRdb's copy keeps in-frame clones and lacks some. The specimen's table records around 39,000 clones. The data were taken from a study of T cells in women clearing cervical HPV infection. As for the study in general: No precancer developed; the control's incident HPV16 infection cleared within 12 months.

General study points: It is unknown whether associations predate infection; no effector/memory or HPV-specific sorting. Cases and controls were distinguished at AUC approximately 0.81 by richness and V genes.

Per germline, CDR1 DFQATT and CDR2 SNEGSKA (reference sequence). J was trimmed by 2 bases and V by 7 bases; bases with no gene match: 5. The CDR3 is made up of 12 amino acids. Sample: blood buffy coat. This clonotype originated in a woman aged 18 to 75 with a cervical HPV16 infection that either progressed to CIN3+ or cleared (not recorded which). This rearrangement joins TRBV20-1 to TRBJ2-7; 7 nucleotides match TRBD2. The CDR3 loop is CSVKRGPYEQYF. The DNA read from the CDR3 is TGCAGTGTCAAGCGGGGTCCCTACGAG.